This section outlines one T cell receptor beta chain sequence together with its context. Antigen specificity is unknown. The sample belongs to a study of T cells after yellow fever vaccination. Study summary: The fractions with low cell numbers were processed using SMART-Seq v4 Ultra Low Input.

General study points: The presence of abundant clonotypes contaminating from the bulk population was possible in FACS-sorted repertoires.

5'RACE template switching generated TCR cDNA, adding a universal primer site and UMIs. TCRdb re-called the 5' RACE reads through MiXCR, storing one row per CDR3 protein. This sample has about 580,000 distinct CDR3 sequences, with around 16% found just once. V was pared by 6 bases and J by 4 bases, with 14 bases between. Germline assignment: CDR1 DFQATT and CDR2 SNEGSKA (reference sequence). This CDR3 comprises 13 residues. The rearrangement links TRBV20-1 to TRBJ2-3; D is tentatively TRBD1 or TRBD2 (5 bases each). This receptor was obtained from a man in his late teens or twenties who received the YFV17D yellow fever vaccine. The sample consisted of PBMCs, taken less than 6 days after the first yellow fever vaccination. The CDR3 nucleotides are TGCAGTGCCGAGCGGAAGGGGCCAGATACGCAGTATTTT. Its translation: CSAERKGPDTQYF.